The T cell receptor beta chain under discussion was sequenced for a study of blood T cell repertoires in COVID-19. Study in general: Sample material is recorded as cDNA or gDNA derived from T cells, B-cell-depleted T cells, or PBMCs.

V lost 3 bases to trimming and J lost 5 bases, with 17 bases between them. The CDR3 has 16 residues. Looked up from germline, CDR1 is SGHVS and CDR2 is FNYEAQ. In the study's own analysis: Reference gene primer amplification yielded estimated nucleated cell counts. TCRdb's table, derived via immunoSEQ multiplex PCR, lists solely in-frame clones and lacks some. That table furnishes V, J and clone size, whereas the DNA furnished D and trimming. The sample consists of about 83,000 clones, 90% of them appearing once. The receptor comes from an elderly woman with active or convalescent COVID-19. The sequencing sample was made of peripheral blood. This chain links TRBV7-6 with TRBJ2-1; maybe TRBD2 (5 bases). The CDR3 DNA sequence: TGTGCCAGCAGCTTGTCGACTGCTTTCGGGGACAATGAGCAGTTCTTC. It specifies CASSLSTAFGDNEQFF.